These 32 T cell receptor beta chains originate from one sample sequenced in a study of control samples from healthy donors and cancer patients. TCRdb's copy holds only in-frame clones and misses some; the assay was immunoSEQ multiplex PCR. The top ten hold 10% to 15% of the sample, which has some 250,000 clones, around 79% seen once. Sequencing was carried out using PBMCs. These receptors originate from a woman aged 60 to 75 with lung cancer.

CDR3 nucleotides: TGTGCCAGCAGCTGGACAGAACACACCGGGGAGCTGTTTTTT. This translates into CASSWTEHTGELFF. This chain uses TRBV2 with TRBJ2-2; a possible D gene is TRBD1 (6 bases). CDR1 is SNHLY and CDR2 is FYNNEI in the germline V gene. The CDR3 loop spans 14 amino acids. Trimming removed 6 bases at V and 3 bases at J, with 11 bases between.

The chain employs TRBV7-3 and TRBJ1-1, with 7 bases that match TRBD1. Germline V CDR1 and CDR2: SGHTA, FQGTGA. This CDR3 contains 16 residues. Trimming cost V 1 base and J 1 base; bases outside gene matches: 6. Here the CDR3 reads CASSLNPTGTNTEAFF. CDR3 DNA sequence: TGTGCCAGCAGCTTAAACCCGACAGGGACGAACACTGAAGCTTTCTTT.

This chain uses TRBV5-5 with TRBJ2-6, with unresolved D. The CDR3 is 13 amino acids. Trimming removed 1 base at V and 4 bases at J, with 3 bases between. Germline values: CDR1 SGHKS, CDR2 YYEKEE (reference sequence). The CDR3 region has the DNA TGTGCCAGCAGCTTGACCGGGGCCAACGTCCTGACTTTC. This translates into CASSLTGANVLTF.

The chain recombines TRBV3-1 (or the pseudogene TRBV3-2) with TRBJ1-4; no firm D call. Germline CDR1 LGHDT, CDR2 YNNKEL (reference sequence). V lost 4 bases, J lost 0 bases, and 9 bases lay in between. The CDR3 is 15 residues long. The CDR3 sequence: CASSPWASTNEKLFF. CDR3 DNA: TGTGCCAGCAGCCCCTGGGCCTCAACTAATGAAAAACTGTTTTTT.

The chain is built from TRBV27 and TRBJ2-3; TRBD2 agrees at 7 bases. The CDR3 spans 13 residues. Germline V gives CDR1 MNHEY, CDR2 SMNVEV (reference sequence). The junction had 5 bases not matched to a gene; V was cut back by 2 bases and J by 9 bases. CDR3 sequence reads: CASSLAGERTQYF. CDR3 sequence (DNA): TGTGCCAGCAGTTTAGCGGGGGAACGGACGCAGTATTTT.

As to this clone: The sample has other DNA sequences that encode this CDR3 too. The chain employs TRBV5-1 and TRBJ2-2; TRBD2 aligns across 8 bases. The CDR3 covers 15 residues. CDR1 and CDR2 from the germline V gene are SGHRS and YFSETQ. The trim removed 1 base at V and 4 bases at J, leaving 3 bases unmatched. The CDR3 loop is CASSLSGSGTGELFF. The CDR3 DNA reads TGCGCCAGCAGCTTGAGCGGGAGTGGCACCGGGGAGCTGTTTTTT.

As regards this clone: Different DNA sequences within this sample yield the same CDR3. The rearrangement uses TRBV18 and TRBJ1-1; 9 positions match TRBD1. J lost 1 base, V lost 6 bases, and 3 bases had no gene match. CDR1 is KGHSH and CDR2 is LQKENI in the germline V gene. This CDR3 has 14 residues. The CDR3 sequence is CASSPTGGNTEAFF. For the CDR3, the DNA is TGTGCCAGCTCGCCGACAGGGGGGAACACTGAAGCTTTCTTT.

The gene calls are TRBV3-1 (or the pseudogene TRBV3-2) and TRBJ1-1; tentative D call: TRBD1 (5 bases). Germline V lookup: CDR1 LGHDT, CDR2 YNNKEL (reference sequence). The V and J ends lost 0 bases and 11 bases respectively, with 16 bases between them. This CDR3 has 14 amino acids. CDR3 sequence (DNA): TGTGCCAGCAGCCAAGATATCGCCAGGGAATCGGCTTTCTTT. It encodes CASSQDIARESAFF.

This chain connects TRBV30 to TRBJ1-2; 8 bases match TRBD1. With V trimmed by 0 bases and J by 7 bases, 7 bases remained unmatched. Germline assignment: CDR1 GTSNPN and CDR2 SVGIG (reference sequence). The CDR3 is 14 amino acids. This CDR3 reads CAWSVSQGAFGYTF. CDR3 DNA: TGTGCCTGGAGTGTATCCCAGGGGGCATTTGGCTACACCTTC.

In DNA form, the CDR3 reads TGCGCCAGCAGCTTGGTAAAAGGTGGTACTGAAGCTTTCTTT. This sequence encodes CASSLVKGGTEAFF. The rearrangement joins TRBV5-1 to TRBJ1-1; no definite D call. CDR1 and CDR2 (germline): SGHRS, YFSETQ. V lost 0 bases, J lost 5 bases, and 11 bases lay in between. The CDR3 has 14 amino acids.

This sequence joins TRBV2 and TRBJ2-3; D remains ambiguous. Germline V gene sequence: CDR1 SNHLY, CDR2 FYNNEI. The CDR3 loop spans 16 amino acids. Deletions cut 3 bases from V and 1 base from J, with 14 bases between. Written as DNA, the CDR3 is TGTGCCAGCAGTGACCGGCTGCGCATGGGCACAGATACGCAGTATTTT. Protein product: CASSDRLRMGTDTQYF.

This clone came up once. J is TRBJ1-2 and V is TRBV2; D might be TRBD1 (5 bases). V gave up 3 bases and J gave up 4 bases, with 12 bases separating them. The CDR3 extends over 14 amino acids. Germline V gene lookup returns CDR1 SNHLY and CDR2 FYNNEI. Here the CDR3 DNA reads TGTGCCAGCAGTGAGTGGGACTCCAGCTATGGCTACACCTTC. Protein sequence: CASSEWDSSYGYTF.

J is TRBJ2-7 and V is TRBV10-1, with D perhaps TRBD2 (6 bases). The ends were cut back, 6 bases at V and 6 bases at J, with 15 bases in the middle. Per germline, CDR1 WNHNN and CDR2 SYGVQD (reference sequence). This CDR3 comprises 13 residues. The CDR3 DNA is TGCGCCAGCAGGGAGGGGCCAAGAGGCGAGCAGTACTTC. Its protein product is CASREGPRGEQYF.

CDR3 protein: CASSGTGGTGELFF. The DNA for the CDR3 is TGTGCCAGCAGTGGGACAGGGGGCACCGGGGAGCTGTTTTTT. V usage is TRBV2 and J usage is TRBJ2-2, with 10 bases fitting TRBD1. CDR3 length equals 14 residues. V trimming: 4 bases; J trimming: 4 bases; junction bases outside the gene matches: 0. Germline assignment: CDR1 SNHLY and CDR2 FYNNEI.

The V gene is TRBV6-5, the J gene TRBJ2-7, with TRBD2 as a possible D gene (6 bases). Germline CDR1 reads MNHEY; CDR2 reads SVGAGI. V lost 7 bases to trimming and J lost 2 bases, with 12 bases between them. The CDR3 covers 13 residues. The CDR3 DNA reads as TGTGCCAGCACCAGAACGGGGGCCTACGAGCAGTACTTC. As protein: CASTRTGAYEQYF.

V is TRBV11-3 and J is TRBJ2-5, with TRBD2 as a possible D gene (6 bases). CDR1 and CDR2 from the germline V gene are SGHNT and YENEEA. This CDR3 has 15 amino acids. The ends were cut back, 1 base at V and 4 bases at J, with 13 bases in the middle. Here the CDR3 DNA reads TGTGCCAGCAGCTTAGGACTAGGTCGGGGAGAGACCCAGTACTTC. Its protein product is CASSLGLGRGETQYF.

The rearrangement joins TRBV7-9 to TRBJ2-7; D possibly corresponds to TRBD1 (6 bases). From germline, CDR1 is SEHNR and CDR2 FQNEAQ (reference sequence). The CDR3 covers 16 residues. V lost 0 bases, J lost 1 base, and 13 bases lay in between. The CDR3 DNA sequence: TGTGCCAGCAGCTTAGCCGGGACACCCGTTTCCTACGAGCAGTACTTC. Translation: CASSLAGTPVSYEQYF. Full variable domain (missing parts from reference TRBV7-9 and TRBJ2-7): DTGVSQNPRHKITKRGQNVTFRCDPISEHNRLYWYRQTLGQGPEFLTYFQNEAQLEKSRLLSDRFSAERPKGSFSTLEIQRTEQGDSAMYLCASSLAGTPVSYEQYFGPGTRLTVT.

This chain joins TRBV7-9 and TRBJ1-2; maybe TRBD1 (5 bases). The CDR3 length is 14 residues. Germline loops: CDR1 SEHNR, CDR2 FQNEAQ (reference sequence). V was pared by 0 bases and J by 8 bases, with 13 bases between. CDR3 amino acids: CASSLASGVGGYTF. CDR3 sequence (DNA): TGTGCCAGCAGCTTAGCGTCGGGGGTGGGAGGCTACACCTTC.

This clone was picked up one time. The chain uses TRBV30 and TRBJ2-2; 7 positions agree with TRBD2. Germline V lookup: CDR1 GTSNPN, CDR2 SVGIG (reference sequence). Trimming cost V 0 bases and J 0 bases; bases outside gene matches: 4. This CDR3 is 16 amino acids long. CDR3 bases: TGTGCCTGGAGTGTACGGAGCGGGGCGAACACCGGGGAGCTGTTTTTT. Its protein product is CAWSVRSGANTGELFF.

This clone was counted only a few times. The chain has TRBV28 and TRBJ1-1; no reliable D call. Germline CDR1 reads MDHEN; CDR2 reads SYDVKM. The length of the CDR3 is 15 residues. Trimming took 4 bases from V and 0 from J, leaving 12 bases between them. The CDR3 bases are TGTGCCAGCAGTTCCCCCCACATTTTGAACACTGAAGCTTTCTTT. As protein: CASSSPHILNTEAFF.

The chain uses TRBV19 and TRBJ2-7; weak D call: TRBD2 (5 bases). This CDR3 comprises 15 residues. The germline V gene has CDR1 LNHDA and CDR2 SQIVND (reference sequence). Trimming pared 5 bases from V and 4 bases from J, leaving 18 bases between. The CDR3 reads CASSLAPGGTYEQYF. DNA for the CDR3: TGTGCCAGTAGTCTAGCCCCCGGTGGTACTTACGAGCAGTACTTC.

The J gene is TRBJ1-5, the V gene TRBV27, with 7 positions matching TRBD1. From germline, CDR1 is MNHEY and CDR2 SMNVEV (reference sequence). The CDR3 is 14 residues long. V gave up 7 bases and J gave up 5 bases; unmatched junction bases: 8. The CDR3 nucleotides are TGTGCCAGCACCCGGTGGCAGGGGGATCAGCCCCAGCATTTT. Translation: CASTRWQGDQPQHF.

This rearrangement joins TRBV5-1 to TRBJ2-1, with D perhaps assigned TRBD1 or TRBD2 (5 bases each). CDR1 SGHRS and CDR2 YFSETQ come from the germline V gene. The CDR3 contains 12 residues. V was shortened by 7 bases and J by 10 bases, with 15 bases between the two germline ends. This chain's CDR3 is CASFGLQGEQFF. Here the CDR3 DNA reads TGCGCCAGCTTTGGACTGCAGGGAGAGCAGTTCTTC.

V gene TRBV9 combines with J gene TRBJ1-2, with D possibly being TRBD1 (5 bases). V lost 4 bases to trimming and J lost 4 bases, with 17 bases between them. Germline CDR1 and CDR2: SGDLS and YYNGEE. This CDR3 has 15 amino acids. The chain's CDR3 is CASSPTPQGAYGYTF. The CDR3 bases are TGTGCCAGCAGCCCTACCCCGCAGGGTGCCTATGGCTACACCTTC.

The chain recombines TRBV7-9 with TRBJ2-2; possible D gene TRBD1, 6 bases. Germline CDR1 SEHNR, CDR2 FQNEAQ (reference sequence). V shed 3 bases and J shed 2 bases, with 10 bases lying between them. The CDR3 has 15 amino acids. The CDR3 coding sequence is TGTGCCAGCAGCTTCTACAGGGATAACACCGGGGAGCTGTTTTTT. Translating it yields CASSFYRDNTGELFF. Drawing the rest from reference TRBV7-9 and TRBJ2-2, the complete variable domain is DTGVSQNPRHKITKRGQNVTFRCDPISEHNRLYWYRQTLGQGPEFLTYFQNEAQLEKSRLLSDRFSAERPKGSFSTLEIQRTEQGDSAMYLCASSFYRDNTGELFFGEGSRLTVL.

J is TRBJ1-2 and V is TRBV5-1, with D possibly matching TRBD1 (6 bases). This CDR3 comprises 16 residues. Germline CDR1 and CDR2: SGHRS and YFSETQ. Trimming pared 0 bases from V and 3 bases from J, leaving 15 bases between. CDR3 sequence reads: CASSLDTRGTHYGYTF. The CDR3 nucleotides are TGCGCCAGCAGCTTGGATACTAGGGGGACTCACTATGGCTACACCTTC.

The chain recombines TRBV5-1 with TRBJ1-4; 9 nucleotides match TRBD1. Germline assignment: CDR1 SGHRS and CDR2 YFSETQ. V dropped 5 bases and J dropped 8; count of bases not matched to a gene: 10. The CDR3 consists of 15 residues. The CDR3 is CASSSTGQGGEKLFF. The CDR3 DNA sequence: TGCGCCAGCAGTTCGACGGGACAGGGAGGGGAAAAACTGTTTTTT.

The rearrangement uses TRBV6-6 and TRBJ2-3, with no clear D. The germline V and J ends were trimmed by 2 bases and 1 base, with 4 bases remaining between them. Germline CDR1 is MNHNY and CDR2 is SVGAGI (reference sequence). There are 13 residues in the CDR3. CDR3 sequence reads: CASSYLGTDTQYF. Written as DNA, the CDR3 is TGTGCCAGCAGTTACCTGGGCACAGATACGCAGTATTTT.

This chain joins TRBV9 and TRBJ2-7; 9 bases are shared with TRBD1. This CDR3 comprises 14 residues. V lost 4 bases to trimming and J lost 2 bases; unmatched junction nucleotides: 4. Germline-derived CDR1 and CDR2 are SGDLS and YYNGEE. CDR3 residues: CASSLGQGPYEQYF. Here the CDR3 DNA reads TGTGCCAGCAGCTTAGGACAGGGGCCCTACGAGCAGTACTTC.

In its sample, this clone was seen once. This chain uses TRBV29-1 with TRBJ2-5; D gene uncertain. Trimming shortened V by 4 bases and J by 4 bases, and 7 bases separated the two germline ends. CDR1 and CDR2 (germline): SQVTM, ANQGSEA. The CDR3 contains 11 residues. The CDR3: CSVADLETQYF. The DNA of the CDR3 is TGCAGCGTTGCTGATTTAGAGACCCAGTACTTC.

The rearrangement links TRBV6-4 to TRBJ1-2, with D possibly being TRBD1 (6 bases). The CDR3 covers 16 residues. Trimming took 6 bases from V and 2 from J, leaving 19 bases between them. CDR1 is MRHNA and CDR2 is SNTAGT in the germline V gene. Here the CDR3 reads CASSAPPTGKNYGYTF. In DNA, the CDR3 is TGTGCCAGCAGCGCCCCTCCGACAGGTAAAAACTATGGCTACACCTTC.

V is TRBV3-1 (or the pseudogene TRBV3-2) and J is TRBJ2-2, with D perhaps matching TRBD2 (5 bases). CDR1 and CDR2 (germline): LGHDT, YNNKEL (reference sequence). The length of the CDR3 is 14 residues. V lost 2 bases and J 1 base, leaving 5 bases between the germline ends. The CDR3 spells CASSQRGNTGELFF. The CDR3 DNA reads as TGTGCCAGCAGCCAACGGGGGAACACCGGGGAGCTGTTTTTT.